Shown below are 13 T cell receptor beta chains from a single sample sequenced in a study of cytomegalovirus exposure and HLA in healthy donors. PCR amplification relied on 60 Vbeta primers (plus 13 Jbeta primers). The repertoire was sequenced with immunoSEQ multiplex PCR; TCRdb's copy has only in-frame clones and lacks some. The sample consists of under 150,000 clones, 65% to 85% of them appearing once. The sequenced sample was PBMCs. Source of these receptors: a man aged 50-60 years in good health and CMV-seronegative.

This clone was picked up a small number of times. The chain recombines TRBV6-5 with TRBJ1-1; 9 bases are shared with TRBD1. V gave up 6 bases and J gave up 2 bases; unmatched junction bases: 7. Germline V gene lookup returns CDR1 MNHEY and CDR2 SVGAGI. The CDR3 sequence is 15 residues long. The CDR3 DNA reads as TGTGCCAGCAGACCGGACAGGGGCCCAAACACTGAAGCTTTCTTT. The encoded protein is CASRPDRGPNTEAFF.

J is TRBJ2-3 and V is TRBV15, with D possibly TRBD1 on 5 matching bases. With 4 bases removed from V and 4 bases from J, the gap between germline ends came to 15 bases. The germline V gene has CDR1 LNHNV and CDR2 YYDKDF (reference sequence). There are 15 residues in the CDR3. The CDR3 reads CATSIQVRQSDTQYF. CDR3 coding DNA: TGTGCCACCAGCATACAGGTTCGCCAGTCAGATACGCAGTATTTT. The full variable domain, rest sourced from reference TRBV15 and TRBJ2-3, is DAMVIQNPRYQVTQFGKPVTLSCSQTLNHNVMYWYQQKSSQAPKLLFHYYDKDFNNEADTPDNFQSRRPNTSFCFLDIRSPGLGDTAMYLCATSIQVRQSDTQYFGPGTRLTVL.

This clone was seen a handful of times. V and J are TRBV18 and TRBJ2-3; D possibly corresponds to TRBD1 (5 bases). The CDR3 spans 16 residues. V dropped 3 bases and J dropped 2 bases, with 15 bases sitting between them. Germline V gene lookup returns CDR1 KGHSH and CDR2 LQKENI. Here the CDR3 DNA reads TGTGCCAGCTCACCCCCGACAGCCGCATACACAGATACGCAGTATTTT. Translation gives CASSPPTAAYTDTQYF.

The CDR3 sequence is CAITATSGRTGELFF. The CDR3 nucleotides read TGTGCCATCACGGCGACTAGCGGGAGAACCGGGGAGCTGTTTTTT. V gene TRBV10-3 combines with J gene TRBJ2-2, with 12 bases lining up with TRBD2. Per germline, CDR1 ENHRY and CDR2 SYGVKD. Trimming at V came to 7 bases and at J to 5 bases, leaving 5 bases not matched to a gene. The CDR3 is 15 residues long.

In this sample, this clone turned up once. The gene calls are TRBV5-5 and TRBJ2-1; D possibly corresponds to TRBD1 (6 bases). V was trimmed by 0 bases and J by 8 bases, leaving 12 bases between them. CDR1 is SGHKS and CDR2 is YYEKEE in the germline V gene (reference sequence). The CDR3 length is 14 residues. The CDR3 spells CASSLGQGTDEQFF. CDR3 sequence (DNA): TGTGCCAGCAGCTTGGGGCAGGGGACCGATGAGCAGTTCTTC.

V gene TRBV5-4 combines with J gene TRBJ2-3, with D maybe TRBD2 (5 bases). Germline CDR1 and CDR2: SGHNT and YYREEE (reference sequence). Trimming removed 4 bases at V and 0 bases at J, with 9 bases between. The CDR3 has 14 amino acids. This chain's CDR3 is CASSTDSSTDTQYF. As DNA, the CDR3 is TGTGCCAGCAGCACGGACTCGAGCACAGATACGCAGTATTTT.

The rearrangement links TRBV28 to TRBJ2-5, with 12 bases aligning to TRBD1. Germline V gives CDR1 MDHEN, CDR2 SYDVKM. V gave up 4 bases and J gave up 4 bases; unmatched junction bases: 7. This CDR3 comprises 16 residues. The CDR3 DNA follows: TGTGCCAGCAGTTCTACCGGGACAGGGGGCCGAGAGACCCAGTACTTC. Residues: CASSSTGTGGRETQYF.

V usage is TRBV5-1 and J usage is TRBJ1-1; D remains unclear. The ends were cut back, 0 bases at V and 3 bases at J, with 6 bases in the middle. Looked up from germline, CDR1 is SGHRS and CDR2 is YFSETQ. The CDR3 extends over 13 amino acids. The DNA of the CDR3 is TGCGCCAGCAGCTTGGACCGGTACACTGAAGCTTTCTTT. This codes for CASSLDRYTEAFF.

The CDR3 loop is CASSEGTSNTGELFF. The CDR3 DNA is TGTGCCAGCAGTGAAGGGACTTCGAACACCGGGGAGCTGTTTTTT. The chain links TRBV28 to TRBJ2-2; D may be TRBD2 (6 bases). Germline V gene sequence: CDR1 MDHEN, CDR2 SYDVKM. This CDR3 has 15 amino acids. V gave up 5 bases and J gave up 0 bases, with 10 bases separating them.

V is TRBV4-3 and J is TRBJ2-2, with 7 bases that match TRBD1. This CDR3 has 14 amino acids. Germline V gene lookup returns CDR1 LGHNA and CDR2 YSLEER. The trim removed 0 bases at V and 8 bases at J, leaving 3 bases unmatched. The CDR3 protein is CASSQDRGLGELFF. As DNA, the CDR3 is TGCGCCAGCAGCCAAGATAGGGGGCTGGGGGAGCTGTTTTTT.

The J gene is TRBJ1-1, the V gene TRBV29-1; no definite D call. The CDR3 consists of 11 residues. The ends were cut back, 3 bases at V and 11 bases at J, with 13 bases in the middle. Germline V lookup: CDR1 SQVTM, CDR2 ANQGSEA. CDR3 sequence: CSVDTRSVAFF. In DNA form, the CDR3 reads TGCAGCGTTGATACGAGGTCGGTGGCTTTCTTT. The complete variable domain, with remaining parts taken from reference TRBV29-1 and TRBJ1-1, reads SAVISQKPSRDICQRGTSLTIQCQVDSQVTMMFWYRQQPGQSLTLIATANQGSEATYESGFVIDKFPISRPNLTFSTLTVSNMSPEDSSIYLCSVDTRSVAFFGQGTRLTVV.

V and J are TRBV14 and TRBJ1-2; 9 bases are shared with TRBD1. Trimming removed 0 bases from V and 7 bases from J; junction bases left unmatched: 6. The CDR3 consists of 15 residues. The germline gives CDR1 SGHDN, CDR2 FVKESK. The CDR3, as DNA: TGTGCCAGCAGCCAAGAAGGTACAGGGGGCCGTGGCTACACCTTC. Amino acids: CASSQEGTGGRGYTF. The variable domain in full, with the rest retrieved from reference TRBV14 and TRBJ1-2, is EAGVTQFPSHSVIEKGQTVTLRCDPISGHDNLYWYRRVMGKEIKFLLHFVKESKQDESGMPNNRFLAERTGGTYSTLKVQPAELEDSGVYFCASSQEGTGGRGYTFGSGTRLTVV.

The sample holds a few counts of this clone. The chain carries TRBV10-2 and TRBJ1-3; D is uncertain. Germline CDR1 reads WSHSY; CDR2 reads SAAADI. The V end lost 6 bases, the J end lost 0 bases, and 6 bases lay between the germline ends. This CDR3 spans 13 amino acids. The CDR3 DNA reads TGCGCCAGCAGAACTAGCTCTGGAAACACCATATATTTT. Translation gives CASRTSSGNTIYF.